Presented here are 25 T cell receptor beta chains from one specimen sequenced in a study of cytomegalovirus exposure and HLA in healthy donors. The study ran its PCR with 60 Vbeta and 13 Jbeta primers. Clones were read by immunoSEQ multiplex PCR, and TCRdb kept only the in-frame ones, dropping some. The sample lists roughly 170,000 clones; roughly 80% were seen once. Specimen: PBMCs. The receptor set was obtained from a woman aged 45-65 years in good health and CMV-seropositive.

The chain's CDR3 is CASSVASGREAQYF. CDR3 in DNA: TGTGCCAGCAGCGTAGCTAGCGGGCGGGAGGCCCAGTACTTC. The gene calls are TRBV9 and TRBJ2-5, with 8 bases fitting TRBD2. V lost 0 bases and J lost 9; bases outside the gene matches: 7. The CDR3 spans 14 residues. The germline V gene has CDR1 SGDLS and CDR2 YYNGEE.

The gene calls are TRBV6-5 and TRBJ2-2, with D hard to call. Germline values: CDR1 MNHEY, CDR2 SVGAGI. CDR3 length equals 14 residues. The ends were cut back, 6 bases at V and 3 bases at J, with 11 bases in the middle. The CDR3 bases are TGTGCCAGCAGCCTCTTGGCTCACACCGGGGAGCTGTTTTTT. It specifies CASSLLAHTGELFF.

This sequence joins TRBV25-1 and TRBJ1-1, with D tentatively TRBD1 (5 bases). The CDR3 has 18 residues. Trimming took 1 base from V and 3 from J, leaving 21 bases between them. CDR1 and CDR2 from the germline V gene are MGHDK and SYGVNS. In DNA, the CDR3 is TGTGCCAGCAGTGAATTCGGTTTAAGGGGTCCGCGAGACACTGAAGCTTTCTTT. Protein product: CASSEFGLRGPRDTEAFF.

The CDR3 DNA sequence: TGTGCCAGCAGCCAAGGACGGGTCGTCGACGAGCAGTACTTC. Translated: CASSQGRVVDEQYF. This chain uses TRBV4-2 with TRBJ2-7; D unclear. The CDR3 is 14 amino acids. Trimming shortened V by 1 base and J by 5 bases, and 12 bases separated the two germline ends. Germline V lookup: CDR1 LGHNA, CDR2 YNFKEQ.

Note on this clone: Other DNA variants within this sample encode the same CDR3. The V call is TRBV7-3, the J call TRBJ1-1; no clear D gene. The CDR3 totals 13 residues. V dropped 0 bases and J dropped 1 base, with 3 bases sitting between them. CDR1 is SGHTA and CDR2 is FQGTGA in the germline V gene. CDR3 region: CASSLTQNTEAFF. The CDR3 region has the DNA TGTGCCAGCAGCTTAACACAGAACACTGAAGCTTTCTTT.

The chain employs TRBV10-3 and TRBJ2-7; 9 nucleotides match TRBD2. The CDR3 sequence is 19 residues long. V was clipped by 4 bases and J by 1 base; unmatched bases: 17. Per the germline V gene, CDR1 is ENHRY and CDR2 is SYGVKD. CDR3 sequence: CAISGTSARGRSGSYEQYF. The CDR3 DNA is TGTGCCATCAGTGGGACTAGCGCCCGCGGGAGATCAGGATCCTACGAGCAGTACTTC.

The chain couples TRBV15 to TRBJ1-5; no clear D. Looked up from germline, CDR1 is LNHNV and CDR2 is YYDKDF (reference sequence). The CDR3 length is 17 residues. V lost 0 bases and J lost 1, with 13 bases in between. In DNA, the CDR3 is TGTGCCACCAGCAGAGATACTCCCGCTTGGAGCAATCAGCCCCAGCATTTT. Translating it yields CATSRDTPAWSNQPQHF.

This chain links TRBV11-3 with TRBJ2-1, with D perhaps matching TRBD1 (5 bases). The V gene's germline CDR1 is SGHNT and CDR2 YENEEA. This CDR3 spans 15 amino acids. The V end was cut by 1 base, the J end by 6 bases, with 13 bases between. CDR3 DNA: TGTGCCAGCAGCTTAGCAAATCAGGGTAGCAATGAGCAGTTCTTC. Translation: CASSLANQGSNEQFF.

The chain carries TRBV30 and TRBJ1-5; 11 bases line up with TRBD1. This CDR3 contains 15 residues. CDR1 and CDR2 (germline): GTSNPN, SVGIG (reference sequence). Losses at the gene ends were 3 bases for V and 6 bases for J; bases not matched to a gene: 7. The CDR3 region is CAWSRRDRGFQPQHF. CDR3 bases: TGTGCCTGGAGCCGGAGGGACAGGGGGTTTCAGCCCCAGCATTTT.

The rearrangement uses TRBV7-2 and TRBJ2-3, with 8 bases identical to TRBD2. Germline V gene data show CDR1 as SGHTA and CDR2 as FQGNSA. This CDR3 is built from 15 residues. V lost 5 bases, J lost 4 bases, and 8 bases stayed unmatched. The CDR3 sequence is CASSPGGAGADTQYF. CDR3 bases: TGTGCCAGCAGCCCCGGGGGGGCCGGGGCAGATACGCAGTATTTT.

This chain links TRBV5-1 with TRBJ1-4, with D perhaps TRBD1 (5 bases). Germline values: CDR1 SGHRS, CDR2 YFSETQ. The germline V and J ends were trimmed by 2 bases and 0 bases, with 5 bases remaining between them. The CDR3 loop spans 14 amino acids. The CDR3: CASSLGATNEKLFF. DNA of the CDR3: TGCGCCAGCAGCTTAGGGGCAACTAATGAAAAACTGTTTTTT.

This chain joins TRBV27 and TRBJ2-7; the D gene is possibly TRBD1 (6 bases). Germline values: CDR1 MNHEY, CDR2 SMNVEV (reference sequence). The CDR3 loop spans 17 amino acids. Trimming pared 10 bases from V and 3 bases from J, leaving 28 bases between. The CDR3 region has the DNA TGTGCCACCCCGGAAAGAATAGGGGGAATCGGGCGCTACGAGCAGTACTTC. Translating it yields CATPERIGGIGRYEQYF.

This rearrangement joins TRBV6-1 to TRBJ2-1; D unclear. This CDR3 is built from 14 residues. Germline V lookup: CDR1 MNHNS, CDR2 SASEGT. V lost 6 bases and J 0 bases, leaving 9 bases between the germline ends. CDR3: CASRIDSSYNEQFF. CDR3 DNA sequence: TGTGCCAGCAGGATAGATAGCTCCTACAATGAGCAGTTCTTC.

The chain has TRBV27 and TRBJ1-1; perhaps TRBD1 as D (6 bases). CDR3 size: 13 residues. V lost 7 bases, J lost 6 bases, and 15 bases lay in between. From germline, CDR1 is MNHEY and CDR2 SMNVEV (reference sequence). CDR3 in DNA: TGTGCCAGCAAGGTAGGGGGGGCCGCTGAAGCTTTCTTT. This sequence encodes CASKVGGAAEAFF.

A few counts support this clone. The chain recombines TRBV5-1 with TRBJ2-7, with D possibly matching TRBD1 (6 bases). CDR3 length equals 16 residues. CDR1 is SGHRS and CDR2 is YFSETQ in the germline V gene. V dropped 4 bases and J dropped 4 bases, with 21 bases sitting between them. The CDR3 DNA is TGCGCCAGCAGCCCCGGGACACGCACTAGAAGTTACGAGCAGTACTTC. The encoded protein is CASSPGTRTRSYEQYF.

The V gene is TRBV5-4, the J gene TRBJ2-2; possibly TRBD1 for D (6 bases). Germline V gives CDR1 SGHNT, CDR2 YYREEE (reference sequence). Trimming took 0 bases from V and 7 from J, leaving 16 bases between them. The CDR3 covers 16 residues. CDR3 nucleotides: TGTGCCAGCAGCTTGGCTGAACAGGGAAATGGCGGGGAGCTGTTTTTT. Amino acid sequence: CASSLAEQGNGGELFF.

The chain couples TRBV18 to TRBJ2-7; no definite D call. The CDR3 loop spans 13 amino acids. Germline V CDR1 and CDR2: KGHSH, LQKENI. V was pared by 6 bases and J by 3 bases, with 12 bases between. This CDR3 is CASSESALYEQYF. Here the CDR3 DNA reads TGTGCCAGCTCGGAGTCTGCCCTCTACGAGCAGTACTTC.

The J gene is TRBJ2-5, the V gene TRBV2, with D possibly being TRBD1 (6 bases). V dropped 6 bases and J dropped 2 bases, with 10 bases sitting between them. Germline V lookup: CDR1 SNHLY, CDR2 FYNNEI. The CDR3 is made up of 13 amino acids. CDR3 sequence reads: CASRTGRQETQYF. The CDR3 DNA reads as TGTGCCAGCAGAACAGGGCGTCAAGAGACCCAGTACTTC. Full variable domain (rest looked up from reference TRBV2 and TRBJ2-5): EPEVTQTPSHQVTQMGQEVILRCVPISNHLYFYWYRQILGQKVEFLVSFYNNEISEKSEIFDDQFSVERPDGSNFTLKIRSTKLEDSAMYFCASRTGRQETQYFGPGTRLLVL.

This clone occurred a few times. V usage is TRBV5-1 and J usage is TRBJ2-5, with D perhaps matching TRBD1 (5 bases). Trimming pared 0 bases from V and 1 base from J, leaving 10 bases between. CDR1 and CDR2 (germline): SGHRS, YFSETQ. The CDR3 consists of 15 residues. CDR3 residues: CASSLALQAQETQYF. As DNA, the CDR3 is TGCGCCAGCAGCTTGGCCCTACAGGCCCAAGAGACCCAGTACTTC.

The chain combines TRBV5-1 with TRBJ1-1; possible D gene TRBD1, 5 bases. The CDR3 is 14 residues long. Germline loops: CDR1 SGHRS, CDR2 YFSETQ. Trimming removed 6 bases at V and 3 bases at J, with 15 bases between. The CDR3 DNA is TGCGCCAGCAAGGGGCAGGGAGGAGACACTGAAGCTTTCTTT. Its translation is CASKGQGGDTEAFF.

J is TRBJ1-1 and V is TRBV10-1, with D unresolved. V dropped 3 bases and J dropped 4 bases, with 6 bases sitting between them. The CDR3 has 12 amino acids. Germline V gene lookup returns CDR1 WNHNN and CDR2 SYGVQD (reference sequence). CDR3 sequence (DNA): TGCGCCAGCAGTGAAGTCGGCACTGAAGCTTTCTTT. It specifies CASSEVGTEAFF.

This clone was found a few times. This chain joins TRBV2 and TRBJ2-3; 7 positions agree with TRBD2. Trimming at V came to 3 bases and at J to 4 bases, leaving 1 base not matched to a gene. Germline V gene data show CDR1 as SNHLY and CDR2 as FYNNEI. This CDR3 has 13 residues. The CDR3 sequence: CASSELAADTQYF. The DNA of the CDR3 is TGTGCCAGCAGTGAGCTAGCGGCAGATACGCAGTATTTT.

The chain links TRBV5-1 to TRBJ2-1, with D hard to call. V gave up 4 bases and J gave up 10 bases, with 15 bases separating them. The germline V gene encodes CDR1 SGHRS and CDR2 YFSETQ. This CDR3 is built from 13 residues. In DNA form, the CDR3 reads TGCGCCAGCAGCGCGACCCCCGCGAGGGAGCAGTTCTTC. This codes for CASSATPAREQFF.

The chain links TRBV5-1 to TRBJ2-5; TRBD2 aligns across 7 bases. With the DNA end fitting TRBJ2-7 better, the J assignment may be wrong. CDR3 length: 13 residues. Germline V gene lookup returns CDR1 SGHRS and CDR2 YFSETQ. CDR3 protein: CASSLGGGYEQYF. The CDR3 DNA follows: TGCGCCAGCTCCCTGGGGGGGGGCTACGAGCAGTACTTC.

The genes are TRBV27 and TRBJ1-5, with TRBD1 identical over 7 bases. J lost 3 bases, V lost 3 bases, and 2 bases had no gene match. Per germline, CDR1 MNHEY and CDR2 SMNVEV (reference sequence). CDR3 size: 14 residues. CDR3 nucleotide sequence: TGTGCCAGCAGTTTGGGACAGTTCAATCAGCCCCAGCATTTT. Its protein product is CASSLGQFNQPQHF.